The 6 T cell receptor beta chains presented below share a single source sample, sequenced in a study of identical twins' blood T cells. TCRdb re-derived calls from the 5' RACE reads in MiXCR, one entry per CDR3 protein. Here the sample spans 350,000 to 400,000 distinct CDR3 sequences, roughly 30% being singletons. Sequencing was done on a sample of PBMCs. The source is a woman aged 18 to 55 in good health.

V and J are TRBV18 and TRBJ2-5; the match to TRBD2 covers 7 bases. The CDR3 runs to 14 residues. The J segment lost 4 bases and the V segment lost 1 base, leaving 3 bases of the junction unmatched. CDR1 and CDR2 from the germline V gene are KGHSH and LQKENI. The CDR3 DNA follows: TGTGCCAGCTCACCACTCGCGGGAGCAGAGACCCAGTACTTC. Amino acids: CASSPLAGAETQYF.

This sequence joins TRBV3-1 and TRBJ2-1; 7 bases map to TRBD2. The V gene's germline CDR1 is LGHDT and CDR2 YNNKEL (reference sequence). V shed 6 bases, J shed 1 base, and the junction held 12 bases outside the gene matches. This CDR3 is built from 17 residues. The chain's CDR3 is CASRPRLPSGSYNEQFF. In DNA form, the CDR3 reads TGTGCCAGCAGACCCCGATTACCTAGCGGTTCCTACAATGAGCAGTTCTTC.

This clonotype has just a few counts. The genes are TRBV5-1 and TRBJ2-3; possible D gene TRBD1, 5 bases. CDR1 and CDR2 (germline): SGHRS, YFSETQ. V lost 0 bases and J lost 4, with 12 bases in between. This CDR3 spans 15 amino acids. This chain's CDR3 is CASSLGQLRPDTQYF. CDR3 bases: TGCGCCAGCAGCTTGGGACAGCTACGTCCAGATACGCAGTATTTT. The whole variable domain, remainder taken from reference TRBV5-1 and TRBJ2-3, is KAGVTQTPRYLIKTRGQQVTLSCSPISGHRSVSWYQQTPGQGLQFLFEYFSETQRNKGNFPGRFSGRQFSNSRSEMNVSTLELGDSALYLCASSLGQLRPDTQYFGPGTRLTVL.

This clonotype was counted only a few times. At one end the junction does not follow the germline gene, possibly because of a read error. V is TRBV6-5 and J is TRBJ1-2, with 7 nucleotides matching TRBD1. The length of the CDR3 is 14 residues. Germline V gene data show CDR1 as MNHEY and CDR2 as SVGAGI. The CDR3 DNA follows: TGTACCAGCAGTTACGACAGGGAGATTAGTGGCTACACCTTC. It yields the protein CTSSYDREISGYTF.

A single count supports this clonotype. The chain carries TRBV29-1 and TRBJ2-5, with D unresolved. Trimming cost V 3 bases and J 1 base, with 6 bases left between them. CDR3 length: 12 residues. CDR1 and CDR2 from the germline V gene are SQVTM and ANQGSEA. The CDR3 coding sequence is TGCAGCGTTGACGGCAGCCAAGAGACCCAGTACTTC. This codes for CSVDGSQETQYF.

This CDR3 is CATQLAGHYNEQFF. CDR3 sequence (DNA): TGTGCCACCCAACTAGCGGGACACTACAATGAGCAGTTCTTC. V usage is TRBV3-1 and J usage is TRBJ2-1, with TRBD2 matching over 10 bases. J lost 3 bases, V lost 10 bases, and 6 bases had no gene match. CDR1 is LGHDT, CDR2 YNNKEL, per germline (reference sequence). This CDR3 spans 14 amino acids.